This T cell receptor (beta chain) was identified during a study of spatial heterogeneity in lung cancer. Across the study: Detection consistently yielded more beta chains than alpha chains.

In this sample, this clonotype turned up many times. Regarding time point: sample taken at primary tumor resection. Samples came from about 72 TRACERx patients with untreated early-stage lung cancer. MiXCR, applied by TCRdb to the 5' RACE reads, yields one record per CDR3 protein. This table holds roughly 48,000 distinct CDR3 sequences, roughly 5.2% found once. Specimen: PBMCs, collected at surgery. The source of this sequence is a male donor with early-stage non-small cell lung cancer.

The CDR3 DNA reads TGTGCCAGCAGCCAAGATTGGGCTAGTAGGGATACGCAGTATTTT. Protein product: CASSQDWASRDTQYF. V usage is TRBV4-2 and J usage is TRBJ2-3; no clear D. Germline CDR1 is LGHNA and CDR2 is YNFKEQ. Trimming left V 0 bases short and J 6 bases short, with 13 bases between. CDR3 length equals 15 residues.